The 13 T cell receptor beta chains listed next were all sequenced from one sample in a study of long-term antiretroviral therapy in people with HIV. Sequencing used immunoSEQ v3.0 at survey level. Generated by immunoSEQ multiplex PCR, the TCRdb table keeps only in-frame clones and is missing some. The sample yields some 20,000 clones, about 78% seen once. This specimen consisted of unsorted PBMCs, obtained 2.9 years after starting antiretroviral therapy. The receptors were gathered from a woman in her thirties with HIV.

The rearrangement uses TRBV7-9 and TRBJ2-1; no reliable D call. CDR3 length: 14 amino acids. Germline loops: CDR1 SEHNR, CDR2 FQNEAQ (reference sequence). Trimming stripped 4 bases from V and 5 bases from J, with 12 bases between. The CDR3 protein is CASSSPLQNNEQFF. The CDR3 DNA follows: TGTGCCAGCAGCTCTCCTCTCCAAAACAATGAGCAGTTCTTC.

This clone was detected once. The chain couples TRBV7-9 to TRBJ2-4; the D call may be TRBD1 or TRBD2 (6 bases each). Germline loops: CDR1 SEHNR, CDR2 FQNEAQ (reference sequence). V was pared by 8 bases and J by 3 bases, with 17 bases between. CDR3 length: 15 residues. The CDR3 reads CASAGEVLGKNIQYF. The CDR3 DNA is TGTGCCAGCGCAGGGGAGGTTTTAGGCAAAAACATTCAGTACTTC.

The chain is built from TRBV6-5 and TRBJ1-1, with D perhaps matching TRBD1 (5 bases). Germline CDR1 reads MNHEY; CDR2 reads SVGAGI. V lost 5 bases and J 0 bases, leaving 10 bases between the germline ends. The CDR3 is 14 amino acids. CDR3 nucleotides: TGTGCCAGCAGTACACGGGGGGTGAACACTGAAGCTTTCTTT. Translation gives CASSTRGVNTEAFF.

The gene calls are TRBV10-1 and TRBJ1-5; D may be TRBD1 (5 bases). Between the trimmed V and J ends, which lost 0 bases and 8 bases, there was a span of 23 bases. From germline, CDR1 is WNHNN and CDR2 SYGVQD (reference sequence). This CDR3 contains 18 residues. The CDR3 spells CASSESNNRRLGGEPQHF. CDR3 nucleotide sequence: TGCGCCAGCAGTGAGTCGAATAATAGGAGGTTGGGGGGGGAGCCCCAGCATTTT.

The chain couples TRBV5-1 to TRBJ2-7; 8 positions match TRBD2. Germline CDR1 reads SGHRS; CDR2 reads YFSETQ. After removal of 6 bases from V and 5 bases from J, the junction contained 7 bases not matched to a gene. This CDR3 contains 13 residues. For the CDR3, the DNA is TGCGCCAGCACGAGCGGGGGTGGGAACGAGCAGTACTTC. Translated, it gives CASTSGGGNEQYF.

The rearrangement links TRBV5-6 to TRBJ2-3; D is perhaps TRBD2 (7 bases). Trimming left V 2 bases short and J 6 bases short, with 13 bases between. There are 14 residues in the CDR3. Germline-derived CDR1 and CDR2 are SGHDT and YYEEEE. The CDR3 region has the DNA TGTGCCAGCAGCTTCCTGGGGGGGGCGGATACGCAGTATTTT. Translating gives CASSFLGGADTQYF.

The V call is TRBV30, the J call TRBJ2-1; D is unresolved. V lost 3 bases and J 7 bases, leaving 16 bases between the germline ends. CDR1 GTSNPN and CDR2 SVGIG come from the germline V gene (reference sequence). The CDR3 covers 14 residues. The CDR3 protein is CAWSDLRTRNEQFF. CDR3 sequence (DNA): TGTGCCTGGAGCGACCTCAGAACACGTAATGAGCAGTTCTTC. Based on the CDR3 plus reference TRBV30 and TRBJ2-1, the full variable domain is SQTIHQWPATLVQPVGSPLSLECTVEGTSNPNLYWYRQAAGRGLQLLFYSVGIGQISSEVPQNLSASRPQDRQFILSSKKLLLSDSGFYLCAWSDLRTRNEQFFGPGTRLTVL.

This clone was seen more than once but under ten times. The chain links TRBV4-1 to TRBJ2-7; 7 bases line up with TRBD1. Germline trimming cut 1 base from V and 1 base from J; bases unmatched to any gene: 4. This CDR3 has 15 residues. Germline CDR1 and CDR2: MGHRA and YSYEKL. The DNA for the CDR3 is TGCGCCAGCAGCCAAGGGACAGGCCAATCCTACGAGCAGTACTTC. Residues: CASSQGTGQSYEQYF.

This clone was counted a few times. The chain uses TRBV30 and TRBJ1-6; D call uncertain. CDR1 and CDR2 (germline): GTSNPN, SVGIG (reference sequence). The length of the CDR3 is 12 residues. V lost 6 bases to trimming and J lost 7 bases, with 10 bases between them. DNA for the CDR3: TGTGCCTGCTATCTCGGGAATTCACCCCTCCACTTT. This sequence encodes CACYLGNSPLHF.

J is TRBJ1-2 and V is TRBV4-1; D gene uncertain. V lost 0 bases to trimming and J lost 5 bases, with 10 bases between them. CDR1 and CDR2 (germline): MGHRA, YSYEKL. This CDR3 spans 14 amino acids. Here the CDR3 reads CASSQEWITYGYTF. CDR3 bases: TGCGCCAGCAGCCAAGAGTGGATCACTTATGGCTACACCTTC.

This chain's CDR3 is CASSLDRQNYEQYF. The CDR3 bases are TGCGCCAGCAGCTTGGACCGACAGAACTACGAGCAGTACTTC. The V gene is TRBV5-1, the J gene TRBJ2-7; D is possibly TRBD1 (5 bases). The V end lost 0 bases, the J end lost 3 bases, and 10 bases lay between the germline ends. The CDR3 loop spans 14 amino acids. Germline loops: CDR1 SGHRS, CDR2 YFSETQ. Variable domain in full (rest from reference TRBV5-1 and TRBJ2-7): KAGVTQTPRYLIKTRGQQVTLSCSPISGHRSVSWYQQTPGQGLQFLFEYFSETQRNKGNFPGRFSGRQFSNSRSEMNVSTLELGDSALYLCASSLDRQNYEQYFGPGTRLTVT.

The chain combines TRBV7-9 with TRBJ2-1; tentatively, D is TRBD1 or TRBD2 (5 bases each). Germline V gives CDR1 SEHNR, CDR2 FQNEAQ (reference sequence). The V end lost 1 base, the J end lost 4 bases, and 17 bases lay between the germline ends. The CDR3 consists of 17 residues. CDR3: CASSLVGLGDRYNEQFF. The CDR3 nucleotides read TGTGCCAGCAGCTTAGTAGGTTTGGGGGATAGGTACAATGAGCAGTTCTTC.

This chain uses TRBV5-5 with TRBJ2-3, with D possibly being TRBD2 (7 bases). CDR3 length: 17 amino acids. Germline V gene data show CDR1 as SGHKS and CDR2 as YYEKEE (reference sequence). The ends were cut back, 2 bases at V and 0 bases at J, with 16 bases in the middle. The CDR3 DNA reads as TGTGCCAGCAGCTTTTTGGGGGAGGGGGGAAGCACAGATACGCAGTATTTT. Its protein product is CASSFLGEGGSTDTQYF.